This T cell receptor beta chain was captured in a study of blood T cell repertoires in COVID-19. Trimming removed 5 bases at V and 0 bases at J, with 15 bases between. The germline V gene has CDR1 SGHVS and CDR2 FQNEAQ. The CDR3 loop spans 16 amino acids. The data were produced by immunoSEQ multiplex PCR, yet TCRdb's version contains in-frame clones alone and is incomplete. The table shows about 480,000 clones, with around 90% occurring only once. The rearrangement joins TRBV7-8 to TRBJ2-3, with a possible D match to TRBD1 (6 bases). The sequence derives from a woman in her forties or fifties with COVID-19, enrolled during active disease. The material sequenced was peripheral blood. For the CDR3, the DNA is TGTGCCAGCAGCCCAACGAAGGGGGTGAGCACAGATACGCAGTATTTT. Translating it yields CASSPTKGVSTDTQYF. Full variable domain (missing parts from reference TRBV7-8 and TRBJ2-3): GAGVSQSPRYKVAKRGQDVALRCDPISGHVSLFWYQQALGQGPEFLTYFQNEAQLDKSGLPSDRFFAERPEGSVSTLKIQRTQQEDSAVYLCASSPTKGVSTDTQYFGPGTRLTVL.